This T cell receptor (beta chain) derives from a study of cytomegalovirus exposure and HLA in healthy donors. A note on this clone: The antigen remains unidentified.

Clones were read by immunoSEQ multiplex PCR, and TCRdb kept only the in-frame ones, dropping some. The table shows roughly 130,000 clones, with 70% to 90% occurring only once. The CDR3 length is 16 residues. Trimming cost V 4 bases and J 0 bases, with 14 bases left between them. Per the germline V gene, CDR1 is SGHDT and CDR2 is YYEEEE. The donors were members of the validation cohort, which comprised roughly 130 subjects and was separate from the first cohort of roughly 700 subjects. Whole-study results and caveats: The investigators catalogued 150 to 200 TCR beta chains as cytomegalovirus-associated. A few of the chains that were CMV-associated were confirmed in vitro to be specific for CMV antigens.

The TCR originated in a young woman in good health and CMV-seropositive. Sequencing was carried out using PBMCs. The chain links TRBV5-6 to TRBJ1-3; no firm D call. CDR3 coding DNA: TGTGCCAGCAGCCCCCTTGACGCAGGCTCTGGAAACACCATATATTTT. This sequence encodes CASSPLDAGSGNTIYF.